The source of this T cell receptor (beta chain) is a study of T cells in Graves' hyperthyroidism and ophthalmopathy. Amplified TCR beta CDR3 regions derived from RNA transcripts. Initially, a first-round RT-PCR of the TCR CDR3 employed the HTBI primer set. TCRdb fed the multiplex PCR reads into MiXCR, producing one record per CDR3 protein. Among hundreds of thousands of distinct CDR3 sequences listed, 45% were seen once. CDR1 ENHRY and CDR2 SYGVKD come from the germline V gene. CDR3 size: 15 residues. Findings of the study overall: Blood held most thyroid clonotypes expanded above 0.001 frequency.

Comments on this clonotype: Its target is not known. The junction and the germline gene differ at one end; a read error may be behind it.

The sequence was collected from an adult man with Graves' disease, either hyperthyroidism or ophthalmopathy (not recorded which). The chain employs TRBV10-3 and TRBJ2-7; 7 bases map to TRBD1. Input material: peripheral blood or thyroid tissue (not recorded which). CDR3 DNA sequence: TGTGCCAGCAGTGAACAGTCGACAGGGCGCTACGAGCAGTACTTC. Protein: CASSEQSTGRYEQYF.